This TCR beta chain came from a study of shared clonotypes between healthy human individuals. Study observations and caveats: Limited genetic and exposure-history diversity came from having few donors.

Comments on this clone: Its specificity is unknown.

The CDR3 sequence is 13 residues long. The V and J ends lost 5 bases and 6 bases, in that order; junction bases with no gene match: 4. Germline CDR1 is LNHDA and CDR2 is SQIVND (reference sequence). Terminally differentiated effector memory CD45RA+ cells were left out of the naive CD8 fraction, which was CD45RO-negative and positively selected for CCR7. Running of the assay took place at deep level. Libraries were prepared by immunoSEQ multiplex PCR; TCRdb keeps only in-frame clonotypes and omits some of them. This sample has about 2.1 million clones; roughly 95% occur once, and the top ten carry around 1.7%.

The receptor was isolated from a man aged 18 to 29 in good health. Some clones in this sample may be carry-over from other donors' samples. What was sequenced was naive CD8+ T cells from PBMCs. J is TRBJ2-3 and V is TRBV19; 8 positions agree with TRBD2. CDR3 nucleotide sequence: TGTGCCAGTAGTTATCCTAGCGGGGATACGCAGTATTTT. Translated, it gives CASSYPSGDTQYF. The full variable domain, its missing parts supplied by reference TRBV19 and TRBJ2-3, is DGGITQSPKYLFRKEGQNVTLSCEQNLNHDAMYWYRQDPGQGLRLIYYSQIVNDFQKGDIAEGYSVSREKKESFPLTVTSAQKNPTAFYLCASSYPSGDTQYFGPGTRLTVL.